This paragraph covers one TCR beta chain sequence. The antigen this receptor binds is unknown. Within one base of it there is no much larger clone, and no base qualities were kept. TCRbeta CDR3 regions were amplified from genomic DNA using the immunoSEQ Assay, a bias-controlled multiplex PCR. Per the original workflow: Nucleated cell counts per sample were estimated from amplification of reference gene primers within the assay. To quantify the absolute abundance of each unique TCRbeta CDR3 rearrangement, sequence reads were collapsed and filtered. Productive Simpson clonality was computed per sample as the square root of Simpson's diversity index over productive rearrangements. Here the immuneACCESS table is served through TCRdb, limited to in-frame sequences with V and J called. Missing clones are a known gap in these copies; in checked studies unresolved V genes cover under half, and the rest lacks a known reason. V and J calls plus clone size are reproduced from that table; the DNA served to infer D and trimming. Within this sample are roughly 64,000 clones, with 65% to 90% of them counted one time only. The leading ten clones occupy around 1.2% of the sample.

The sample originates from a study of blood T cell repertoires in COVID-19 (dated by TCRdb to 2020 to 2022). Background for the entire study: Samples from collaborators originated in the United States, Italy and Spain and spanned both the acute and convalescent phases of COVID-19. A de-identified subject ID, COVID-19 status, age in years and sex were almost always included in the sample metadata. A freely available public database, intended as a resource for researchers studying the immune response to SARS-CoV-2, is where the repertoires were released. Where available, HLA class I and class II types were taken from metadata supplied by the sample provider and were not determined by assay-based typing. Deeply sampled blood TCRbeta repertoires from subjects exposed to, actively infected with, or recovered from COVID-19 were included in the dataset. The material from the prospective study consisted of cDNA or gDNA derived from T cells, B-cell-depleted T cells, or PBMCs. The samples were drawn from two sources: the first 160 participants of the ongoing ImmuneRACE study, and 1,000 to 1,500 subjects contributed by 6 global collaborators.

From cysteine to phenylalanine, the CDR3 is 18 amino acids long. Solely the CDR3 DNA is kept, with 54 bases framed from the first base. What the authors observed across the whole study: Clinical and demographic metadata were provided uncurated, with the amount varying by source and participant.

Each collaborating institution followed its own protocols to collect whole blood in K2EDTA tubes. Collaborator samples were shipped for TCRbeta analysis as frozen whole blood, isolated PBMCs, or DNA extracted from either sample type. The sample comprised peripheral blood. The rearranged segments are TRBV1 and TRBJ1-4; TRBD1 reflects the table's D call only, with no check against the DNA. TRBV1 is an annotated pseudogene. The receptor was derived from a middle-aged man with acute or convalescent COVID-19. The DNA sequence is as follows: TGCACCAGCAGCCAGGCCTGGACAGGGATCGCAACTAATGAAAAACTGTTTTTT. It codes for CTSSQAWTGIATNEKLFF.